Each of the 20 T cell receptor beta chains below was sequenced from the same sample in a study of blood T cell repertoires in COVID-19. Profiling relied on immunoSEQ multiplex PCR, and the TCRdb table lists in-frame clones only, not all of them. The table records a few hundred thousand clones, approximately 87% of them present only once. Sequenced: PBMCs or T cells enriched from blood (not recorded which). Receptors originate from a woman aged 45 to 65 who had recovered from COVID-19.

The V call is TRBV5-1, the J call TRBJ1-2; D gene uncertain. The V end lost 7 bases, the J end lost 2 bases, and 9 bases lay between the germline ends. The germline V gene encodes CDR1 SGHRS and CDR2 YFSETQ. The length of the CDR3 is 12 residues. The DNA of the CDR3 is TGCGCCAGCTCAGGAGGAAACTATGGCTACACCTTC. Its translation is CASSGGNYGYTF.

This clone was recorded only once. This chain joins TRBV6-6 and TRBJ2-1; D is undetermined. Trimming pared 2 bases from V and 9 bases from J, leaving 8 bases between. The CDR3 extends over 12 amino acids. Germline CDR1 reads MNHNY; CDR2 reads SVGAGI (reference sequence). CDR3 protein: CASSYPGSEQFF. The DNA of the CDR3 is TGTGCCAGCAGTTACCCCGGGTCTGAGCAGTTCTTC.

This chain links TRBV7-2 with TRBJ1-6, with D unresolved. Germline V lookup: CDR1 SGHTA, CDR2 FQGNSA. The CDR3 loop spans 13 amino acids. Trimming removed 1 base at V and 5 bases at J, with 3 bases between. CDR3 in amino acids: CASSLVDNSPLHF. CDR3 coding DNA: TGTGCCAGCAGCTTAGTAGATAATTCACCCCTCCACTTT.

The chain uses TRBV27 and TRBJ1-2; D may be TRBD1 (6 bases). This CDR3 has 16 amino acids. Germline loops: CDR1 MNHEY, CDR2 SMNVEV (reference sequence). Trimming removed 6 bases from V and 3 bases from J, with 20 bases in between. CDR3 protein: CASSPGVPPRHYGYTF. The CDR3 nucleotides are TGTGCCAGCAGCCCAGGGGTTCCCCCGCGACACTATGGCTACACCTTC.

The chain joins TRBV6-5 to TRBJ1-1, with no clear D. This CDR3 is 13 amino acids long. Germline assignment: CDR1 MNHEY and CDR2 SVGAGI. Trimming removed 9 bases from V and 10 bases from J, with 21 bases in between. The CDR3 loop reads CASSRSGNEVAFF. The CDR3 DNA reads TGTGCCAGTTCGCGTTCGGGTAACGAGGTAGCTTTCTTT.

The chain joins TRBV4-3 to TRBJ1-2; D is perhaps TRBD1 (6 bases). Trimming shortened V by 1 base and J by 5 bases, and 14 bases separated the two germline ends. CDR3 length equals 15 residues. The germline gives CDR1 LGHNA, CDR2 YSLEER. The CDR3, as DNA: TGCGCCAGCAGCCAAGTGGACAGAAGTCCGTATGGCTACACCTTC. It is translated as CASSQVDRSPYGYTF.

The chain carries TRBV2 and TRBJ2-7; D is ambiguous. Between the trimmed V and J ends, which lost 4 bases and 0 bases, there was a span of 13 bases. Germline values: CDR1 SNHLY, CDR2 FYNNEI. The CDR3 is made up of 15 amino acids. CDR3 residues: CASSVRSVRSYEQYF. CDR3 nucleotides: TGTGCCAGCAGTGTACGATCAGTCCGCTCCTACGAGCAGTACTTC.

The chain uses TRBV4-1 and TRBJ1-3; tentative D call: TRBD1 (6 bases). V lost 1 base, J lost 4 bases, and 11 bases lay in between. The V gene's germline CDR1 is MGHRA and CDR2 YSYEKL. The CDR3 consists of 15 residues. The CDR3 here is CASSQGVQGGNTIYF. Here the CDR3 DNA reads TGCGCCAGCAGCCAAGGAGTGCAGGGGGGAAACACCATATATTTT.

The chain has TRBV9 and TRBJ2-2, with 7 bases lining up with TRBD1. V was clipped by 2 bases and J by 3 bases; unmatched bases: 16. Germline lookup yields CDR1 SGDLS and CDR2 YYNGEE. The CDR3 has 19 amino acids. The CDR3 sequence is CASSVRPQGVKLDTGELFF. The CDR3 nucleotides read TGTGCCAGCAGCGTCCGACCCCAGGGGGTAAAGTTGGACACCGGGGAGCTGTTTTTT.

The CDR3 sequence: CASSPADSQGGYTF. The CDR3 DNA reads TGTGCCAGCTCACCAGCCGACAGCCAGGGTGGCTACACCTTC. J is TRBJ1-2 and V is TRBV18, with D maybe TRBD1 (5 bases). The CDR3 is 14 residues long. The germline gives CDR1 KGHSH, CDR2 LQKENI. Trimming cost V 2 bases and J 7 bases, with 14 bases left between them.

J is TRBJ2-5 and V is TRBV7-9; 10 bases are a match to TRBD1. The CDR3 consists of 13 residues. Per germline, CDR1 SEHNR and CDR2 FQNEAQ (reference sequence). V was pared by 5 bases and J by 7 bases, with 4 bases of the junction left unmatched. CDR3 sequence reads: CASSMGQGRTQYF. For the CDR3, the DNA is TGTGCCAGCAGCATGGGACAGGGGAGGACCCAGTACTTC.

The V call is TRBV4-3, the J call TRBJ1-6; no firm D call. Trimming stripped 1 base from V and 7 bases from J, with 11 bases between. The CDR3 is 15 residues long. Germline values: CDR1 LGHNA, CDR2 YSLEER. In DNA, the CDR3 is TGCGCCAGCAGCCAAGGGAGGGTGGGCAATTCACCCCTCCACTTT. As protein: CASSQGRVGNSPLHF.

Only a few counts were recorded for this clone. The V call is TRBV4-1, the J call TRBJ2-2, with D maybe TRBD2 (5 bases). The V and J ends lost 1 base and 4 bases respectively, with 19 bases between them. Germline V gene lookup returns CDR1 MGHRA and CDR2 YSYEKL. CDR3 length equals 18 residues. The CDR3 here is CASSQGTGGYFPTGELFF. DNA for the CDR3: TGCGCCAGCAGCCAAGGGACCGGAGGTTACTTCCCCACCGGGGAGCTGTTTTTT.

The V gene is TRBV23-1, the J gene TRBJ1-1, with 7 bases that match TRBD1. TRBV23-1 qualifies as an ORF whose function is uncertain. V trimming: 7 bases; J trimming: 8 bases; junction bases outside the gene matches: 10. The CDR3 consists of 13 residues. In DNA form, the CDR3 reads TGCGCCAGCAACAGGGGAGGTTCGGGGGAAGCTTTCTTT. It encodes CASNRGGSGEAFF.

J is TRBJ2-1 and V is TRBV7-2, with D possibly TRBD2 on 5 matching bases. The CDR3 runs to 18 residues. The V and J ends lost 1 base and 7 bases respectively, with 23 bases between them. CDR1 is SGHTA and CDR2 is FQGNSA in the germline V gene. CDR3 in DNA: TGTGCCAGCAGCTTAGAATCGAGGACTTCCGCAGCGTGGAATGAGCAGTTCTTC. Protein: CASSLESRTSAAWNEQFF.

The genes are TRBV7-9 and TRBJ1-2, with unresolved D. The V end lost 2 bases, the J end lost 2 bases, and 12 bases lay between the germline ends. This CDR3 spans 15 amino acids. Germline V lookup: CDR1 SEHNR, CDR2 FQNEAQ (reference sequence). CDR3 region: CASSLWAEINYGYTF. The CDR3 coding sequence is TGTGCCAGCAGCTTATGGGCTGAAATCAACTATGGCTACACCTTC.

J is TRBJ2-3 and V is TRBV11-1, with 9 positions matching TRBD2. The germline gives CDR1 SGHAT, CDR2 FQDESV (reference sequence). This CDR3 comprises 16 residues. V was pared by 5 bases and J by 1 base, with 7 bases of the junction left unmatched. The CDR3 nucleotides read TGTGCCAGCAGCGAAAACGTAGCGGGGGGCACAGATACGCAGTATTTT. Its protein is CASSENVAGGTDTQYF.

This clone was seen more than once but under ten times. The CDR3 nucleotides are TGTGCCAGCAGTCGGCTGCGCGGGGTTTCTGCAACTAATGAAAAACTGTTTTTT. Translated, it gives CASSRLRGVSATNEKLFF. The chain is built from TRBV6-6 and TRBJ1-4; D is undetermined. Trimming took off 5 bases at V and 0 bases at J, with 19 bases between the two ends. The CDR3 totals 18 residues. The germline CDR1 and CDR2 sequences are MNHNY and SVGAGI (reference sequence).

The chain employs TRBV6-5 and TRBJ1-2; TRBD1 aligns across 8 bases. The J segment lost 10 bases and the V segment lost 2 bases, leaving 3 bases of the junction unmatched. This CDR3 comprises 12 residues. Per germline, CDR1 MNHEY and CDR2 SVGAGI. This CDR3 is CASSYGQGAYTF. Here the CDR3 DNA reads TGTGCCAGCAGTTACGGGCAGGGGGCCTACACCTTC.

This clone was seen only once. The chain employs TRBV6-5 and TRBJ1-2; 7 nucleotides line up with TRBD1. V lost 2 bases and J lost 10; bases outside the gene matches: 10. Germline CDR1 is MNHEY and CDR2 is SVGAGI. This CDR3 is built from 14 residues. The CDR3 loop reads CASSYAPTGRLYTF. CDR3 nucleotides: TGTGCCAGCAGTTACGCGCCGACAGGGCGACTCTACACCTTC.